The 18 T cell receptor beta chains reported below all come from one sample, sequenced in a study of tumor and adjacent non-tumor tissue in lung cancer. No cell sorting was done before RNA was extracted from the tissue. The library came from three nested PCR rounds adapted from ARM-PCR protocols. TCRdb reanalysed the multiplex PCR reads using MiXCR and keeps one entry per CDR3 protein. The sample carries more than 85,000 distinct CDR3 sequences, more than 60% recorded once. Sequenced input: lung tumor tissue. Receptors were obtained from a woman aged 55-69 years with non-small cell lung cancer.

This clonotype was detected only once. Mismatch with germline at one junction end may stem from a read error. V gene TRBV6-2 or TRBV6-3 combines with J gene TRBJ1-5; possible D gene TRBD1, 5 bases. There are 12 residues in the CDR3. Germline V gene data show CDR1 as MNHEY and CDR2 as SVGEGT. CDR3 region: CASRGEYQPHHF. The CDR3 coding sequence is TGTGCCAGCCGGGGCGAGTATCAGCCCCACCATTTT.

CDR3 residues: CASSSYSEAFF. In DNA form, the CDR3 reads TGTGCCAGCAGTTCCTACAGTGAAGCTTTCTTT. The J gene is TRBJ1-1, the V gene TRBV6-1; D is unresolved. V was clipped by 5 bases and J by 7 bases, with 8 bases between them. The CDR3 has 11 amino acids. The V gene's germline CDR1 is MNHNS and CDR2 SASEGT.

Comments on this clonotype: A much larger clone lies one base from this, so it may be a read error. No conserved phenylalanine or tryptophan ends this CDR3, so it is likely a read error. J is TRBJ2-3 and V is TRBV11-2, with D hard to call. Germline V gene lookup returns CDR1 SGHAT and CDR2 FQNNGV. The CDR3 runs to 14 residues. Trimming removed 5 bases from V and 4 bases from J, with 13 bases in between. CDR3 nucleotides: TGTGCCAGCAGCCCTCTAAGCGCGGCAGATACGCAGTATTTA. This gives the protein CASSPLSAADTQYL.

Remarks on this clonotype: Lacking the conserved final phenylalanine or tryptophan, this CDR3 likely reflects a read error. Because the CDR3's place on the DNA is in doubt, the DNA is left out and the CDR3 is given as listed by TCRdb. The chain recombines TRBV10-3 with TRBJ2-1; the DNA was not used to check the table's D call, TRBD2. The CDR3 comprises 12 residues, both ends counted. Germline CDR1 is ENHRY and CDR2 is SYGVKD. CDR3 sequence reads: CATSEGLAAPFV.

The CDR3 is CASSPGTWGIDTQYF. The CDR3 nucleotides read TGTGCCAGCAGCCCAGGGACATGGGGGATAGATACGCAGTATTTT. V usage is TRBV11-3 and J usage is TRBJ2-3, with D perhaps TRBD1 (6 bases). The V end lost 5 bases, the J end lost 5 bases, and 17 bases lay between the germline ends. This CDR3 contains 15 residues. CDR1 SGHNT and CDR2 YENEEA come from the germline V gene.

This clonotype was recorded a few times. Possible read error: a much larger clone is one base away. The J gene is TRBJ2-3, the V gene TRBV5-6; the D call may be TRBD1 or TRBD2 (5 bases each). CDR1 is SGHDT and CDR2 is YYEEEE in the germline V gene. The CDR3 loop spans 15 amino acids. The CDR3 reads CTSSSRDRLSDTQYF. The CDR3 DNA is TGTACCAGCAGCTCCCGGGACCGGCTCTCAGATACGCAGTATTTT. The full variable domain, rest sourced from reference TRBV5-6 and TRBJ2-3, is DAGVTQSPTHLIKTRGQQVTLRCSPKSGHDTVSWYQQALGQGPQFIFQYYEEEERQRGNFPDRFSGHQFPNYSSELNVNALLLGDSALYLCTSSSRDRLSDTQYFGPGTRLTVL.

Only one count was recorded for this clonotype. No conserved phenylalanine or tryptophan is present at the end of the CDR3, so a read error is the likely explanation. J is TRBJ2-7 and V is TRBV4-1, with 10 bases aligning to TRBD2. CDR3 length equals 16 residues. The germline V gene encodes CDR1 MGHRA and CDR2 YSYEKL. This CDR3 reads CASGQERLAGDNEQYL. For the CDR3, the DNA is TGCGCCAGCGGCCAAGAACGCCTAGCGGGAGACAATGAGCAGTACTTA.

On this clonotype: An end of the junction does not agree with germline; a read error may underlie this. The chain joins TRBV29-1 to TRBJ1-3; D gene uncertain. Germline CDR1 and CDR2: SQVTM and ANQGSEA. The CDR3 has 13 residues. CDR3 nucleotide sequence: TGCAGCGTCCAACGCAGCCGGGGAGACACTATATATTTT. Translated, it gives CSVQRSRGDTIYF.

Worth noting for this clonotype: A much larger clone lies a single base off, so this may be a read error. This chain joins TRBV20-1 and TRBJ2-2; D is undetermined. V lost 7 bases and J lost 2, with 8 bases in between. The CDR3 consists of 12 residues. Looked up from germline, CDR1 is DFQATT and CDR2 is SNEGSKA (reference sequence). The CDR3 spells CSDTDNTGELFF. The DNA for the CDR3 is TGCAGTGATACAGATAACACCGGGGAGCTGTTTTTT.

Worth noting for this clonotype: A much larger clone differs from this one at a single base, so this may be a read error. This chain uses TRBV6-2 or TRBV6-3 with TRBJ2-2, with 8 nucleotides matching TRBD2. Germline V CDR1 and CDR2: MNHEY, SVGEGT. CDR3 length: 15 residues. CDR3 sequence: CVTKPGGAVTGELFF. CDR3 DNA: TGTGTCACCAAGCCCGGGGGGGCGGTAACCGGGGAGCTGTTTTTT.

The chain couples TRBV20-1 to TRBJ2-7, with 13 bases identical to TRBD2. CDR3 length equals 13 residues. Looked up from germline, CDR1 is DFQATT and CDR2 is SNEGSKA (reference sequence). V lost 5 bases, J lost 5 bases, and 3 bases stayed unmatched. The CDR3: CSAEGLAGDEQYF. For the CDR3, the DNA is TGCAGTGCTGAAGGACTAGCGGGGGACGAGCAGTACTTC.

This clonotype was seen only a few times. No conserved phenylalanine or tryptophan is present at the end of the CDR3, so a read error is the likely explanation. This chain joins TRBV5-6 and TRBJ2-3; D gene uncertain. Trimming left V 3 bases short and J 0 bases short, with 11 bases between. Germline CDR1 SGHDT, CDR2 YYEEEE. The CDR3 is 15 residues long. CDR3 nucleotide sequence: TGTGCCAGCAGCTGGGGTTTTTCTAGCACAGATACGCAGTATTCT. Translated, it gives CASSWGFSSTDTQYS.

Concerning this clonotype: One end of the junction fails to match germline, which may point to a read error. V is TRBV11-2 and J is TRBJ1-2; TRBD1 matches 7 bases. The CDR3 is 15 residues long. Germline values: CDR1 SGHAT, CDR2 FQNNGV. The CDR3 bases are TGTGTCAGCAGCATAGTACGGGACAGCCCCCATGGCTACACCTTC. As protein: CVSSIVRDSPHGYTF.

The V call is TRBV11-2, the J call TRBJ1-5; D is unclear. Germline-derived CDR1 and CDR2 are SGHAT and FQNNGV. The CDR3 runs 14 residues. CDR3 nucleotides: TGTACTAGCAGCTTGGAACGCGCGGGGCAGCCCCAGCATTTT. It is translated as CTSSLERAGQPQHF.

The V gene is TRBV6-2 or TRBV6-3, the J gene TRBJ1-5; D uncertain. V lost 6 bases and J 11 bases, leaving 20 bases between the germline ends. The V gene's germline CDR1 is MNHEY and CDR2 SVGEGT. The length of the CDR3 is 14 residues. The CDR3 DNA is TGTGCCAGCAGGGGTGGGAGAAAGGAGCTGTCCCAGCATTTT. This encodes CASRGGRKELSQHF.

This clonotype was seen only once. Possible read error: a much larger clone is one base away. CDR3 DNA sequence: TGTGCCATCAGCAACAGGGGAGAGAACGAGCAGTGCTTC. This gives the protein CAISNRGENEQCF. This chain joins TRBV10-3 and TRBJ2-7; 7 bases are shared with TRBD1. Germline loops: CDR1 ENHRY, CDR2 SYGVKD. CDR3 size: 13 residues.

A remark on this clonotype: A much larger clone lies a single base off, so this may be a read error. This rearrangement joins TRBV5-6 to TRBJ2-6; TRBD1 agrees at 8 bases. Germline V lookup: CDR1 SGHDT, CDR2 YYEEEE. After removal of 1 base from V and 10 bases from J, the junction contained 7 bases not matched to a gene. This CDR3 spans 15 amino acids. In nucleotides, the CDR3 is TGTGCCAGCAGCTTGCTAGGACAGGGAGAGAACGTCCTGACTTTC. Translation: CASSLLGQGENVLTF.

For this clonotype: One end of the junction varies from germline; a read error may be responsible. The chain recombines TRBV29-1 with TRBJ1-2; the D gene is possibly TRBD1 (5 bases). This CDR3 contains 14 residues. Germline CDR1 SQVTM, CDR2 ANQGSEA. The chain's CDR3 is CSFQFDRSNYGYTF. The CDR3 DNA reads TGCAGCTTCCAATTCGACAGATCTAACTATGGCTATACCTTC. The entire variable domain, with the rest obtained from reference TRBV29-1 and TRBJ1-2, is as follows: SAVISQKPSRDICQRGTSLTIQCQVDSQVTMMFWYRQQPGQSLTLIATANQGSEATYESGFVIDKFPISRPNLTFSTLTVSNMSPEDSSIYLCSFQFDRSNYGYTFGSGTRLTVV.